The rows below give T cell receptor beta chains drawn from one sample of a study of blood T cell repertoires in COVID-19. Method: immunoSEQ multiplex PCR; TCRdb's copy keeps in-frame clones and lacks some. The repertoire has roughly 110,000 clones, 70% to 80% of them found once; the top ten carry about 0.85%. Sequenced sample: peripheral blood. The receptor source for this set is a human donor with acute or convalescent COVID-19. The donor label of this sample is uncertain. The CDR3 runs from the conserved cysteine through the conserved F or W. Fields, in order: J gene, V gene, clone size, D gene, CDR3 protein, CDR3 DNA. A D gene is named only where the DNA matches it firmly. Expanded clones get a size class; other rows say once, few or many, or leave the size out.

j_call: TRBJ1-1; v_call: TRBV18; clone_size: NA; d_call: TRBD1; cdr3_aa: CASARQGMSGAFF; cdr3_nt: TGTGCCAGCGCCCGACAGGGGATGTCGGGAGCTTTCTTT
j_call: TRBJ2-5; v_call: TRBV30; clone_size: NA; d_call: TRBD2; cdr3_aa: CAWRLAGGETQYF; cdr3_nt: TGTGCCTGGAGACTAGCGGGTGGCGAGACCCAGTACTTC
j_call: TRBJ2-7; v_call: TRBV5-1; clone_size: NA; d_call: NA; cdr3_aa: CASSPGQTPYEQYF; cdr3_nt: TGCGCCAGCAGCCCAGGACAGACGCCCTACGAGCAGTACTTC
j_call: TRBJ2-7; v_call: TRBV29-1; clone_size: NA; d_call: NA; cdr3_aa: CSVGHPYEQYF; cdr3_nt: TGCAGCGTTGGACACCCCTACGAGCAGTACTTC
j_call: TRBJ1-2; v_call: TRBV5-5; clone_size: NA; d_call: TRBD1; cdr3_aa: CASSFSEGARGYTF; cdr3_nt: TGTGCCAGCAGCTTTTCGGAGGGGGCGCGTGGCTACACCTTC
j_call: TRBJ1-3; v_call: TRBV7-2; clone_size: NA; d_call: NA; cdr3_aa: CASSSPAKGRNTIYF; cdr3_nt: TGTGCCAGCAGCTCCCCCGCCAAGGGGAGAAACACCATATATTTT
j_call: TRBJ2-3; v_call: TRBV2; clone_size: once; d_call: NA; cdr3_aa: CASSDSVRSYTDTQYF; cdr3_nt: TGTGCCAGCAGTGACTCCGTCAGGTCCTACACAGATACGCAGTATTTT
j_call: TRBJ2-5; v_call: TRBV2; clone_size: few; d_call: TRBD2; cdr3_aa: CASSLAGAYQTQYF; cdr3_nt: TGTGCCAGCAGTTTAGCGGGGGCGTACCAGACCCAGTACTTC
j_call: TRBJ2-4; v_call: TRBV27; clone_size: NA; d_call: TRBD2; cdr3_aa: CASSLASGENIQYF; cdr3_nt: TGTGCCAGCAGTTTAGCTAGCGGGGAAAACATTCAGTACTTC
j_call: TRBJ1-5; v_call: TRBV30; clone_size: NA; d_call: TRBD1; cdr3_aa: CAWSAGQGNQPQHF; cdr3_nt: TGTGCCTGGAGTGCCGGACAGGGAAACCAGCCCCAGCATTTT
j_call: TRBJ1-5; v_call: TRBV19; clone_size: few; d_call: TRBD1; cdr3_aa: CASSGTGGNQPQHF; cdr3_nt: TGTGCCAGTAGCGGGACAGGAGGAAATCAGCCCCAGCATTTT
j_call: TRBJ1-6; v_call: TRBV4-2; clone_size: few; d_call: NA; cdr3_aa: CASSLRREVNSPLHF; cdr3_nt: TGTGCCAGCAGCTTGCGGCGGGAGGTCAATTCACCCCTCCACTTT
j_call: TRBJ1-2; v_call: TRBV3-1/TRBV3-2; clone_size: NA; d_call: TRBD1; cdr3_aa: CASSQDPQGAAGYTF; cdr3_nt: TGTGCCAGCAGCCAAGACCCACAGGGGGCGGCTGGCTACACCTTC
j_call: TRBJ1-1; v_call: TRBV7-9; clone_size: once; d_call: NA; cdr3_aa: CASRPGVSTEAFF; cdr3_nt: TGTGCCAGCAGGCCAGGGGTGAGCACTGAAGCTTTCTTT
j_call: TRBJ1-4; v_call: TRBV3-1/TRBV3-2; clone_size: NA; d_call: NA; cdr3_aa: CASSQLLGGFNEKLFF; cdr3_nt: TGTGCCAGCAGCCAATTACTCGGCGGCTTTAATGAAAAACTGTTTTTT
j_call: TRBJ1-3; v_call: TRBV4-1; clone_size: NA; d_call: NA; cdr3_aa: CASSQVLRGDGNTIYF; cdr3_nt: TGCGCCAGCAGCCAAGTATTGCGAGGCGACGGGAACACCATATATTTT
j_call: TRBJ1-3; v_call: TRBV5-1; clone_size: NA; d_call: NA; cdr3_aa: CASSPRGRTSSGNTIYF; cdr3_nt: TGCGCCAGCAGCCCTCGGGGTAGGACCAGCTCTGGAAACACCATATATTTT